The next 2 T cell receptor beta chains were all read from a single sample in a study of CD8+CD57+ T cells in acquired aplastic anemia. TCR beta VDJ and CDR3 profiles were obtained from a genomic DNA template. TCRdb re-analysed the reads in MiXCR, keeping a single row per CDR3 protein. The sample lists some 68,000 distinct CDR3 sequences; almost 55% were seen once. The sequenced sample consisted of sorted CD4+, CD8+, or CD8+CD57+ T cells (not recorded which) from PBMCs. Receptors originate from a human donor in good health, serving as a control.

With regard to this clonotype: It may be a read error: a sequence one base away is much more abundant. The gene calls are TRBV4-2 and TRBJ2-3; maybe TRBD2 (5 bases). Germline V CDR1 and CDR2: LGHNA, YNFKEQ. The CDR3 is 16 residues long. In nucleotides, the CDR3 is TGTGCCGGCAGCCAAGATCTTGCGGAGGGCACAGATACGCAGTATTTT. Translation gives CAGSQDLAEGTDTQYF.

The V gene is TRBV5-1, the J gene TRBJ1-5; D perhaps matches TRBD1 (5 bases). Trimming shortened V by 0 bases and J by 4 bases, and 8 bases separated the two germline ends. The CDR3 spans 14 residues. Germline V CDR1 and CDR2: SGHRS, YFSETQ. The CDR3 nucleotides read TGCGCCAGCAGCTTGGCGCCAGGGAATCAGCCCCAGCATTTT. Amino acid sequence: CASSLAPGNQPQHF.